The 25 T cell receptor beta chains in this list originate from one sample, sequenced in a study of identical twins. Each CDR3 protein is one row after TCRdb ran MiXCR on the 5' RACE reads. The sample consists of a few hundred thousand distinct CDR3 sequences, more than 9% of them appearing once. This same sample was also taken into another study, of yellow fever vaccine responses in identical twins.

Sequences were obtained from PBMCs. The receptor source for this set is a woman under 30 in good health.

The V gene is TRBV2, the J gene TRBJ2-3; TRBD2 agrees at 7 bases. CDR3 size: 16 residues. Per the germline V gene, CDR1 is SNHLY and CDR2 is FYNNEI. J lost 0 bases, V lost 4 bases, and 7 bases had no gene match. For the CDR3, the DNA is TGTGCCAGCAGTGGTCCCGGGAGGCCTAGCACAGATACGCAGTATTTT. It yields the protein CASSGPGRPSTDTQYF.

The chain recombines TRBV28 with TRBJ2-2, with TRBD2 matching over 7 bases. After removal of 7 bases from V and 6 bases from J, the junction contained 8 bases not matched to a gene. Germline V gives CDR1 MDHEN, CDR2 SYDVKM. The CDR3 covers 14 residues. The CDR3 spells CASNPGGSAGELFF. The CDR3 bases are TGTGCCAGCAACCCCGGGGGGAGTGCCGGGGAGCTGTTTTTT.

CDR3 sequence: CASSYSERHEQFF. In DNA, the CDR3 is TGTGCCAGCAGTTACTCGGAGCGTCATGAGCAGTTCTTC. The V gene is TRBV6-2 or TRBV6-3, the J gene TRBJ2-1; D remains unclear. This CDR3 contains 13 residues. The germline gives CDR1 MNHEY, CDR2 SVGEGT. V was shortened by 0 bases and J by 8 bases, with 8 bases between the two germline ends.

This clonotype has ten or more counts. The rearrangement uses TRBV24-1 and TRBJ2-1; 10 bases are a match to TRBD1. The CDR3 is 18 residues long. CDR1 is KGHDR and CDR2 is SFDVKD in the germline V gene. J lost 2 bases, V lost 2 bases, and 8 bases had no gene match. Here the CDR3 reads CATSDWDRGQGPYNEQFF. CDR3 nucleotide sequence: TGTGCCACCAGTGATTGGGACAGGGGACAAGGCCCCTACAATGAGCAGTTCTTC.

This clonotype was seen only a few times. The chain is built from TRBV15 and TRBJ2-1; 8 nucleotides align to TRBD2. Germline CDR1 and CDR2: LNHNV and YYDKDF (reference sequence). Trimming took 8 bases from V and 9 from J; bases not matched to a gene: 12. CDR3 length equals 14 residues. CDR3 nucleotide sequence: TGTGCCACCGACGGGACTAGAGGCTCCGTTGAGCAGTTCTTC. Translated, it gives CATDGTRGSVEQFF.

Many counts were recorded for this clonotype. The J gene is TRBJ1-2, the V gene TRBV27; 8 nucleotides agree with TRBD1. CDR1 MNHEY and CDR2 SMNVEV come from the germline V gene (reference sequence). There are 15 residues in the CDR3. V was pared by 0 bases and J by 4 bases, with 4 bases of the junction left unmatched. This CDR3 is CASSLSYRGSYGYTF. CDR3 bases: TGTGCCAGCAGTTTATCGTACAGGGGGTCCTATGGCTACACCTTC.

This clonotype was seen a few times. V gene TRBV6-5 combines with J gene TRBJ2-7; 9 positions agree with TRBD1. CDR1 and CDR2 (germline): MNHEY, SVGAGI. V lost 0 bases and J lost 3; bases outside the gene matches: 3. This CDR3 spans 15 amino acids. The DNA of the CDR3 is TGTGCCAGCAGTTACTCTCCGGGACAGGGCTACGAGCAGTACTTC. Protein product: CASSYSPGQGYEQYF.

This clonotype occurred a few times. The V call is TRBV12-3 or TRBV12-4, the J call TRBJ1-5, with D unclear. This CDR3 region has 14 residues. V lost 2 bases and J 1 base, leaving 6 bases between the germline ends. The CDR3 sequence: CASSLHTSNQPQHF. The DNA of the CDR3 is TGTGCCAGCAGTTTACACACAAGCAATCAGCCCCAGCATTTT.

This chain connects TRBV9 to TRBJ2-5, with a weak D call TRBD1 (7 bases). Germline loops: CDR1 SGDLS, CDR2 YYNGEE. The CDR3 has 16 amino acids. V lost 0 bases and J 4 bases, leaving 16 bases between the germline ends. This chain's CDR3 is CASSVAGQGEAETQYF. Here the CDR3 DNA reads TGTGCCAGCAGCGTAGCTGGGCAGGGGGAGGCAGAGACCCAGTACTTC.

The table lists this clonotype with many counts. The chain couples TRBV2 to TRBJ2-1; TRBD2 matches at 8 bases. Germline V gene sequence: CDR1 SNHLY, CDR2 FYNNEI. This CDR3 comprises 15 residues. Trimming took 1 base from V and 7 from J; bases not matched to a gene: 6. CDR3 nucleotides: TGTGCCAGCAGTGAAGTGAGCGGGAGAGCTAATGAGCAGTTCTTC. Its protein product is CASSEVSGRANEQFF.

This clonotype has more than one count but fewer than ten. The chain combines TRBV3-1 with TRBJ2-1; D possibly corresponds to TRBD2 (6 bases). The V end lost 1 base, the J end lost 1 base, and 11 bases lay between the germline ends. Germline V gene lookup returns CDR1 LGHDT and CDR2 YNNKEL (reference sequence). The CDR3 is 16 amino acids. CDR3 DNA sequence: TGTGCCAGCAGCCAAGCGGGGGTAAGTTCCTACAATGAGCAGTTCTTC. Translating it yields CASSQAGVSSYNEQFF.

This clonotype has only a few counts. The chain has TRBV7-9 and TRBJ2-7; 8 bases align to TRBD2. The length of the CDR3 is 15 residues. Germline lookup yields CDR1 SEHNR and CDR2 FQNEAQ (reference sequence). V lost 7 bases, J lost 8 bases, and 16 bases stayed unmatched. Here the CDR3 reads CASTPFSGTYVKQYF. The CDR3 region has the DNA TGTGCCAGCACCCCCTTTAGCGGGACCTACGTCAAGCAGTACTTC.

CDR3 sequence reads: CASSYFLLAGGHNEQFF. The DNA for the CDR3 is TGTGCCAGCAGCTATTTTCTCTTAGCGGGGGGGCACAATGAGCAGTTCTTC. V is TRBV3-1 and J is TRBJ2-1; 11 positions agree with TRBD2. The ends lost 5 bases at V and 5 bases at J; junction bases unmatched: 11. The V gene's germline CDR1 is LGHDT and CDR2 YNNKEL (reference sequence). This CDR3 is 17 amino acids long.

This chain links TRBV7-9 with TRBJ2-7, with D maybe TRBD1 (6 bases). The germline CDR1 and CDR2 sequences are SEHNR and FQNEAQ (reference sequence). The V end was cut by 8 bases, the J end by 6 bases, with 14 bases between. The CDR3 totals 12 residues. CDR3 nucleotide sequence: TGTGCCAGCGGTCCGACAGGTCCCGAGCAGTACTTC. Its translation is CASGPTGPEQYF.

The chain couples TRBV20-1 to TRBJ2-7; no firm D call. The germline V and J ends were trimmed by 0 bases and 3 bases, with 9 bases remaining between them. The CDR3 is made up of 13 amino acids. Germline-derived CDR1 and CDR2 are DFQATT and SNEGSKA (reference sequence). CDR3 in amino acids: CSARDPPHYEQYF. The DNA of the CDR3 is TGCAGTGCTAGAGATCCCCCTCACTACGAGCAGTACTTC.

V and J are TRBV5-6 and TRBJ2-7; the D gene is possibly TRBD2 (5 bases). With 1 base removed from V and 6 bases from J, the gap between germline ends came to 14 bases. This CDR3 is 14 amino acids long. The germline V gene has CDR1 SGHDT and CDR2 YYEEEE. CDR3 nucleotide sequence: TGTGCCAGCAGCTTGACGGCGTCGGGGTCCGAGCAGTACTTC. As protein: CASSLTASGSEQYF.

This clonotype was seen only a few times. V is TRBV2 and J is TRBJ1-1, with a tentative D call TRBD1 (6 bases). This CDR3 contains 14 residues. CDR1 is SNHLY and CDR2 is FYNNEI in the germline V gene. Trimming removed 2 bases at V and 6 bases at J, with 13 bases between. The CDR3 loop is CASSEYREVSEAFF. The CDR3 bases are TGTGCCAGCAGTGAATACAGGGAAGTCTCTGAAGCTTTCTTT.

This chain's CDR3 is CATETNYGYTF. The CDR3 DNA sequence: TGTGCCACCGAAACAAACTATGGCTACACCTTC. This sequence joins TRBV6-5 and TRBJ1-2, with D hard to call. Trimming left V 10 bases short and J 2 bases short, with 8 bases between. Germline assignment: CDR1 MNHEY and CDR2 SVGAGI. This CDR3 comprises 11 residues.

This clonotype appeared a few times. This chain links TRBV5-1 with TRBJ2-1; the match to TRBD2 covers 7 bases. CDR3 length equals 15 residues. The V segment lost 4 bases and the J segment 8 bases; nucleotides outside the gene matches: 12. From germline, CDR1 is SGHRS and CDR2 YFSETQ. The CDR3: CASSRRGEGLDEQFF. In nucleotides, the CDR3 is TGCGCCAGCAGCCGTCGGGGGGAGGGCCTGGATGAGCAGTTCTTC.

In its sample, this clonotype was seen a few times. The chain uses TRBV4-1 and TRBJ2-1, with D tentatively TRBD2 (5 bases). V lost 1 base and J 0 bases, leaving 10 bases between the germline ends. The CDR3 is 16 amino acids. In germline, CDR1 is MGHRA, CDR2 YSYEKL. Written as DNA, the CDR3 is TGCGCCAGCAGCCAAGTGGACTTACTCTCCTACAATGAGCAGTTCTTC. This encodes CASSQVDLLSYNEQFF.

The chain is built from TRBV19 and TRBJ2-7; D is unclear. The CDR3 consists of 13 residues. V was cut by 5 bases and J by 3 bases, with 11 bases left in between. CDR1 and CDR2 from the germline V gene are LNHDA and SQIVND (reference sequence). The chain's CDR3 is CASSGPLDYEQYF. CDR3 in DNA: TGTGCCAGTAGTGGTCCCCTTGACTACGAGCAGTACTTC. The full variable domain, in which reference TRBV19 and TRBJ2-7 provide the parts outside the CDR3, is DGGITQSPKYLFRKEGQNVTLSCEQNLNHDAMYWYRQDPGQGLRLIYYSQIVNDFQKGDIAEGYSVSREKKESFPLTVTSAQKNPTAFYLCASSGPLDYEQYFGPGTRLTVT.

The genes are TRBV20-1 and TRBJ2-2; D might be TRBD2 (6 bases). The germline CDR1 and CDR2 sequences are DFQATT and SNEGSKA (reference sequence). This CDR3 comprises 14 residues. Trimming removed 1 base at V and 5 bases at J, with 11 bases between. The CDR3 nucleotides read TGCAGTGCTAGAGTGGAGGGTTTAACCGGGGAGCTGTTTTTT. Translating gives CSARVEGLTGELFF.

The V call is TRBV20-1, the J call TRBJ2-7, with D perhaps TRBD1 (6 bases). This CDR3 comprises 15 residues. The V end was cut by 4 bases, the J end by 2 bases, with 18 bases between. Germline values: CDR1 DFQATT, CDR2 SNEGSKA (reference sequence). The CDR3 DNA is TGCAGTGCTAACCCCACAGGGTTCGTGACCTACGAGCAGTACTTC. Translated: CSANPTGFVTYEQYF.

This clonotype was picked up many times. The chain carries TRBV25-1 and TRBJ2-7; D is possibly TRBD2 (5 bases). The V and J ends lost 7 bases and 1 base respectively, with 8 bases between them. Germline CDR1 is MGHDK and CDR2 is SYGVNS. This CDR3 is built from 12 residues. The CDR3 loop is CASIGLSYEQYF. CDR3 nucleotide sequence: TGTGCCAGCATCGGACTTTCCTACGAGCAGTACTTC.

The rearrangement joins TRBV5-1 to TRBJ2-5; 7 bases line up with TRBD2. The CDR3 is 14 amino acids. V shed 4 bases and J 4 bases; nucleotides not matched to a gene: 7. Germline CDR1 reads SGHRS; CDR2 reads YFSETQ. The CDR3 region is CASSLGDYLETQYF. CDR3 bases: TGCGCCAGCAGCCTAGGGGACTATCTAGAGACCCAGTACTTC.